Presented here are 26 T cell receptor beta chains from one specimen sequenced in a study of cytomegalovirus exposure and HLA in healthy donors. The PCR was carried out with 60 Vbeta primers and 13 Jbeta primers. The protocol was immunoSEQ multiplex PCR, while the TCRdb copy is restricted to in-frame clones and leaves out a portion. The repertoire includes roughly 250,000 clones, approximately 80% of them detected once, and roughly 0.31% sits in the top ten. The specimen was PBMCs. All receptors derive from a girl aged 2 to 9 in good health and CMV-seronegative.

This chain links TRBV27 with TRBJ2-2, with D hard to call. V gave up 3 bases and J gave up 1 base, with 6 bases separating them. CDR3 length equals 14 residues. Germline assignment: CDR1 MNHEY and CDR2 SMNVEV (reference sequence). The CDR3 sequence is CASSFGWNTGELFF. The CDR3 DNA reads TGTGCCAGCAGTTTCGGGTGGAACACCGGGGAGCTGTTTTTT.

The rearrangement uses TRBV19 and TRBJ2-7, with 7 nucleotides matching TRBD1. Trimming took 4 bases from V and 7 from J; bases not matched to a gene: 10. Per the germline V gene, CDR1 is LNHDA and CDR2 is SQIVND (reference sequence). The CDR3 is made up of 14 amino acids. CDR3 loop: CASSTSGTVREQYF. The CDR3 DNA follows: TGTGCCAGTAGTACCTCCGGGACAGTTCGTGAGCAGTACTTC.

The rearrangement joins TRBV28 to TRBJ1-1; D is possibly TRBD1 (5 bases). CDR1 is MDHEN and CDR2 is SYDVKM in the germline V gene. This CDR3 region has 12 residues. Trimming removed 3 bases from V and 10 bases from J, with 12 bases in between. CDR3 sequence: CASSFGGASAFF. The DNA for the CDR3 is TGTGCCAGCAGTTTTGGTGGGGCGTCAGCTTTCTTT.

This clone was observed a single time. The CDR3 DNA sequence: TGTGCCAGCAGTTACACGCTAGCGGGGTACAATGAGCAGTTCTTC. Amino acids: CASSYTLAGYNEQFF. The chain is built from TRBV6-5 and TRBJ2-1; TRBD2 matches 9 bases. The CDR3 is 15 residues long. From germline, CDR1 is MNHEY and CDR2 SVGAGI. Trimming took 2 bases from V and 4 from J; bases not matched to a gene: 3.

This chain joins TRBV7-8 and TRBJ2-1, with TRBD2 identical over 10 bases. CDR3 length: 16 amino acids. Trimming cost V 2 bases and J 7 bases; bases outside gene matches: 8. The V gene's germline CDR1 is SGHVS and CDR2 FQNEAQ. The CDR3 is CASSLLLGLARNEQFF. The CDR3 nucleotides are TGTGCCAGCAGCTTACTTTTGGGACTAGCGCGGAATGAGCAGTTCTTC.

The gene calls are TRBV7-9 and TRBJ1-2, with D perhaps TRBD1 (5 bases). The CDR3 has 14 residues. Germline values: CDR1 SEHNR, CDR2 FQNEAQ (reference sequence). The V end lost 7 bases, the J end lost 4 bases, and 16 bases lay between the germline ends. For the CDR3, the DNA is TGTGCCAGCACCCCGGCAGGGCTGTTCTATGGCTACACCTTC. Amino acid sequence: CASTPAGLFYGYTF.

The chain recombines TRBV30 with TRBJ1-6; no clear D gene. CDR1 and CDR2 (germline): GTSNPN, SVGIG (reference sequence). The V end was cut by 3 bases, the J end by 9 bases, with 18 bases between. The CDR3 is 15 residues long. CDR3 residues: CAWSRGGVSVSPLHF. For the CDR3, the DNA is TGTGCCTGGAGCCGAGGTGGCGTCTCAGTTTCACCCCTCCACTTT.

J is TRBJ2-1 and V is TRBV14; the D gene is possibly TRBD2 (6 bases). The CDR3 is made up of 13 amino acids. Trimming shortened V by 3 bases and J by 7 bases, and 10 bases separated the two germline ends. From germline, CDR1 is SGHDN and CDR2 FVKESK. CDR3 nucleotide sequence: TGTGCCAGCAGCCAGCTGACTAGAAATGAGCAGTTCTTC. Translated, it gives CASSQLTRNEQFF.

The chain combines TRBV7-9 with TRBJ1-4; 8 bases fit TRBD1. Germline loops: CDR1 SEHNR, CDR2 FQNEAQ (reference sequence). This CDR3 comprises 15 residues. J lost 5 bases, V lost 1 base, and 3 bases had no gene match. The DNA of the CDR3 is TGTGCCAGCAGCTTAGGGGACAGGATAAATGAAAAACTGTTTTTT. Protein product: CASSLGDRINEKLFF. Full variable domain (missing parts from reference TRBV7-9 and TRBJ1-4): DTGVSQNPRHKITKRGQNVTFRCDPISEHNRLYWYRQTLGQGPEFLTYFQNEAQLEKSRLLSDRFSAERPKGSFSTLEIQRTEQGDSAMYLCASSLGDRINEKLFFGSGTQLSVL.

The gene calls are TRBV28 and TRBJ1-1, with TRBD1 identical over 8 bases. Germline values: CDR1 MDHEN, CDR2 SYDVKM. This CDR3 contains 15 residues. Trimming cost V 3 bases and J 5 bases; bases outside gene matches: 8. The CDR3 sequence: CASSLGYRGRTEAFF. DNA for the CDR3: TGTGCCAGCAGTTTGGGGTACAGGGGGAGAACTGAAGCTTTCTTT.

The table lists this clone with a count of one. The rearrangement uses TRBV19 and TRBJ2-5; 8 nucleotides line up with TRBD1. V trimming: 4 bases; J trimming: 0 bases; junction bases outside the gene matches: 4. Germline lookup yields CDR1 LNHDA and CDR2 SQIVND (reference sequence). The CDR3 covers 15 residues. CDR3: CASSTRDRYQETQYF. CDR3 coding DNA: TGTGCCAGTAGTACCCGGGACAGGTACCAAGAGACCCAGTACTTC. The complete variable domain, with remaining parts taken from reference TRBV19 and TRBJ2-5, reads DGGITQSPKYLFRKEGQNVTLSCEQNLNHDAMYWYRQDPGQGLRLIYYSQIVNDFQKGDIAEGYSVSREKKESFPLTVTSAQKNPTAFYLCASSTRDRYQETQYFGPGTRLLVL.

A few counts support this clone. CDR3 residues: CASSYTGTRGGEKLFF. The CDR3 nucleotides are TGTGCCAGCAGTTACACCGGGACGCGGGGCGGGGAAAAACTGTTTTTT. This chain connects TRBV6-5 to TRBJ1-4; the D gene is possibly TRBD1 (5 bases). Trimming took off 2 bases at V and 8 bases at J, with 18 bases between the two ends. Germline CDR1 and CDR2: MNHEY and SVGAGI. The CDR3 is 16 amino acids.

The chain combines TRBV4-1 with TRBJ2-5; TRBD1 aligns across 7 bases. Germline V gene sequence: CDR1 MGHRA, CDR2 YSYEKL. The V and J ends lost 5 bases and 0 bases, in that order; junction bases with no gene match: 9. The CDR3 totals 16 residues. The CDR3 spells CASSWGLQGNQETQYF. The CDR3 region has the DNA TGCGCCAGCAGCTGGGGATTACAGGGGAACCAAGAGACCCAGTACTTC.

The chain couples TRBV5-1 to TRBJ2-1; D is unclear. V dropped 5 bases and J dropped 5 bases, with 14 bases sitting between them. CDR1 SGHRS and CDR2 YFSETQ come from the germline V gene. The CDR3 is 14 residues long. The CDR3 DNA is TGCGCCAGCAGTCAGGCCCCAGATAACAATGAGCAGTTCTTC. Its translation is CASSQAPDNNEQFF.

V usage is TRBV2 and J usage is TRBJ1-1, with 7 bases fitting TRBD1. This CDR3 has 13 residues. Germline trimming cut 5 bases from V and 6 bases from J; bases unmatched to any gene: 6. Germline V gives CDR1 SNHLY, CDR2 FYNNEI. CDR3 in amino acids: CASSNQGGAEAFF. CDR3 DNA sequence: TGTGCCAGCAGTAACCAGGGGGGAGCTGAAGCTTTCTTT.

This sequence joins TRBV5-1 and TRBJ2-7; 9 nucleotides match TRBD2. Germline lookup yields CDR1 SGHRS and CDR2 YFSETQ. The CDR3 runs to 16 residues. J gave up 3 bases and V 4 bases, and 11 bases lay outside the gene matches. The CDR3 region is CASSQIEAGGNYEQYF. The CDR3 DNA reads TGCGCCAGCAGCCAGATCGAAGCGGGGGGCAACTACGAGCAGTACTTC.

The rearrangement uses TRBV28 and TRBJ2-2; TRBD2 agrees at 11 bases. This CDR3 spans 16 amino acids. With V trimmed by 6 bases and J by 4 bases, 7 bases remained unmatched. The germline V gene encodes CDR1 MDHEN and CDR2 SYDVKM. The CDR3 DNA reads as TGTGCCAGCAGCCACCTAGCGGGAGGACCCACCGGGGAGCTGTTTTTT. Protein product: CASSHLAGGPTGELFF.

The chain is built from TRBV30 and TRBJ2-5; 8 nucleotides agree with TRBD1. This CDR3 has 18 residues. Trimming removed 2 bases from V and 1 base from J; junction bases left unmatched: 15. Per germline, CDR1 GTSNPN and CDR2 SVGIG (reference sequence). The CDR3 is CAWSSLRTLGTGQETQYF. The CDR3 DNA reads as TGTGCCTGGAGTAGCCTGCGAACACTCGGGACAGGCCAAGAGACCCAGTACTTC.

The V call is TRBV18, the J call TRBJ1-4; D may be TRBD1 (6 bases). This CDR3 has 15 amino acids. Trimming pared 1 base from V and 4 bases from J, leaving 10 bases between. Per germline, CDR1 KGHSH and CDR2 LQKENI. The CDR3 protein is CASSPQGQNNEKLFF. The CDR3 nucleotides are TGTGCCAGCTCACCACAGGGACAAAATAATGAAAAACTGTTTTTT. The variable domain in full, with the rest retrieved from reference TRBV18 and TRBJ1-4, is NAGVMQNPRHLVRRRGQEARLRCSPMKGHSHVYWYRQLPEEGLKFMVYLQKENIIDESGMPKERFSAEFPKEGPSILRIQQVVRGDSAAYFCASSPQGQNNEKLFFGSGTQLSVL.

This clone was counted between two and nine times. The chain carries TRBV27 and TRBJ1-1, with D possibly TRBD1 on 6 matching bases. The CDR3 is made up of 15 amino acids. V was cut by 5 bases and J by 1 base, with 14 bases left in between. CDR1 is MNHEY, CDR2 SMNVEV, per germline (reference sequence). CDR3 residues: CASSKDRTENTEAFF. The CDR3 DNA follows: TGTGCCAGCAGTAAAGACAGGACGGAGAACACTGAAGCTTTCTTT.

V is TRBV11-2 and J is TRBJ1-4, with D unclear. The CDR3 loop spans 15 amino acids. Germline V gives CDR1 SGHAT, CDR2 FQNNGV. V dropped 5 bases and J dropped 2 bases, with 12 bases sitting between them. The CDR3 spells CASSLYDITNEKLFF. In DNA form, the CDR3 reads TGTGCCAGCAGCCTTTATGACATCACTAATGAAAAACTGTTTTTT.

V gene TRBV29-1 combines with J gene TRBJ2-7; D gene unclear. CDR3 length: 13 amino acids. Germline values: CDR1 SQVTM, CDR2 ANQGSEA. The V and J ends lost 0 bases and 5 bases respectively, with 11 bases between them. The CDR3 sequence is CSVEDTVRHEQYF. CDR3 nucleotides: TGCAGCGTTGAAGATACGGTACGCCACGAGCAGTACTTC.

V usage is TRBV5-1 and J usage is TRBJ2-7; tentatively, D is TRBD2 (5 bases). The CDR3 covers 16 residues. Trimming removed 0 bases from V and 0 bases from J, with 13 bases in between. CDR1 and CDR2 (germline): SGHRS, YFSETQ. CDR3 coding DNA: TGCGCCAGCAGCTTGGTCGGCGGAACTAGCTCCTACGAGCAGTACTTC. This translates into CASSLVGGTSSYEQYF.

V is TRBV7-9 and J is TRBJ2-1; 13 nucleotides line up with TRBD2. The CDR3 extends over 15 amino acids. Germline V gene sequence: CDR1 SEHNR, CDR2 FQNEAQ (reference sequence). The trim removed 4 bases at V and 12 bases at J, leaving 9 bases unmatched. CDR3 sequence reads: CASSSLGTSGNTQFF. In DNA, the CDR3 is TGTGCCAGCAGCTCCTTGGGGACTAGCGGGAATACGCAGTTCTTC.

The CDR3 DNA reads as TGTGCCAGCAAACCCCGAAATTCCCAGGGTTGGGGATATGGCTACACCTTC. Protein sequence: CASKPRNSQGWGYGYTF. The V call is TRBV25-1, the J call TRBJ1-2; weak D call: TRBD1 (5 bases). Germline assignment: CDR1 MGHDK and CDR2 SYGVNS. The CDR3 sequence is 17 residues long. Trimming pared 7 bases from V and 5 bases from J, leaving 26 bases between.

V is TRBV4-2 and J is TRBJ1-5; TRBD1 agrees at 10 bases. Germline loops: CDR1 LGHNA, CDR2 YNFKEQ. This CDR3 is 15 amino acids long. The V gene end was trimmed by 3 bases and the J gene end by 6 bases; junction bases not matched to a gene: 5. The CDR3 coding sequence is TGTGCCAGCAGCCACAGACAGGGGGCGGCTCAGCCCCAGCATTTT. Protein sequence: CASSHRQGAAQPQHF.